The entry below gives a single TCR beta chain sequence along with its context. The antigen is not known. The assay was immunoSEQ multiplex PCR, and TCRdb's table has in-frame clones only and misses some. Seen here are 78,000 or so clones, 87% observed once, and the top ten hold approximately 8%. The data were taken from a study of graft-versus-host responses after intestinal transplantation. The specimen was unstimulated CD8+ T cells sorted from spleen or lymph node cells, collected before transplant. The sequence derives from a human donor who was the organ donor for an intestinal transplant.

The CDR3 DNA reads TGCAGCGTTGAAGGGGGGGCGTCGGTGGGGGAGACCCAGTACTTC. Its protein product is CSVEGGASVGETQYF. The chain links TRBV29-1 to TRBJ2-5, with D perhaps assigned TRBD1 or TRBD2 (6 bases each). Germline assignment: CDR1 SQVTM and CDR2 ANQGSEA. The V gene lost 1 base and the J gene lost 5 bases, with 17 bases spanning the gap. This CDR3 is 15 amino acids long.